These T cell receptor beta chains were read from a single sample in a study of breast tumors, draining lymph nodes, adjacent tissues. TCRdb fed the multiplex PCR reads into MiXCR, producing one record per CDR3 protein. The repertoire includes over 200,000 distinct CDR3 sequences, around 34% of them detected once, and about 3.9% sits in the top ten. Sequenced input: axillary lymph node tissue. These receptors all come from a female donor with breast cancer. Some clones in this sample may be carry-over from other donors' samples. CDR3s include the opening cysteine and the closing phenylalanine or tryptophan. Each record gives: D gene, clone size, J gene, V gene, CDR3 protein, CDR3 DNA. The D gene is left open where the match is weak. Some rows have no size entry. The others give once, few or many, or a class for an expanded clone.

>TRBD1|-|TRBJ2-6|TRBV5-1
CASSYQGDGANVLTF
TGCGCCAGCAGCTATCAGGGGGACGGGGCCAACGTCCTGACTTTC
>TRBD1|many|TRBJ2-2|TRBV29-1
CSVSSGGNTGELFF
TGCAGCGTTTCGTCAGGGGGGAACACCGGGGAGCTGTTTTTT
>TRBD1|few|TRBJ2-4|TRBV2
CASSAYRDRGKEAKNIQYF
TGTGCCAGCAGTGCTTACCGGGACAGGGGGAAGGAGGCCAAAAACATTCAGTACTTC
>TRBD1|many|TRBJ1-5|TRBV19
CASRFSGTEGNQPQHF
TGTGCCAGTAGATTCTCCGGGACAGAGGGCAATCAGCCCCAGCATTTT
>-|-|TRBJ1-2|TRBV7-2
CASSLVGGEGYGYTF
TGTGCCAGCAGCTTAGTGGGGGGGGAGGGCTATGGCTACACCTTC
>TRBD1|many|TRBJ2-7|TRBV10-3
CAIRPGTGGSYEQYF
TGTGCCATCAGGCCCGGGACAGGGGGCTCCTACGAGCAGTACTTC
>-|-|TRBJ1-1|TRBV14
CASSHGDRNTEAFF
TGTGCCAGCAGCCATGGAGACAGGAACACTGAAGCTTTCTTT
>TRBD1|-|TRBJ1-4|TRBV15
CATSRGTLWTGTNEKLFF
TGTGCCACCAGCAGAGGAACCTTGTGGACAGGGACTAATGAAAAACTGTTTTTT
>TRBD2|-|TRBJ2-1|TRBV7-7
CASSFPSGRIDEQFF
TGTGCTAGCAGCTTTCCCAGCGGGAGGATTGATGAGCAGTTCTTC
>-|-|TRBJ2-1|TRBV3-1
CASSQEGLGNSYNEQFF
TGTGCCAGCAGCCAAGAAGGGTTGGGGAACTCCTACAATGAGCAGTTCTTC
>TRBD1|few|TRBJ1-5|TRBV7-2
CASSDLAGGTDTQHF
TGTGCCAGCAGCGATCTAGCGGGGGGGACAGATACGCAGCATTTT
>-|many|TRBJ2-5|TRBV20-1
CSASRGVQETQYF
TGCAGTGCTAGCCGCGGGGTTCAAGAGACCCAGTACTTC
>-|-|TRBJ2-7|TRBV11-3
CASSSTYYAQYF
TGTGCCAGCAGCTCAACATACTACGCGCAGTACTTC
>-|many|TRBJ1-2|TRBV13
CASSFKGKLYGYTF
TGTGCCAGCAGCTTCAAGGGAAAACTTTATGGCTACACCTTC
>-|many|TRBJ2-3|TRBV2
CASSDRRSSTDTQYF
TGTGCCAGCAGTGATCGGCGTTCTAGCACAGATACGCAGTATTTT